This TCR beta chain was identified during a study of T cell responses to AZD1222 COVID-19 vaccine. Study observations and caveats: CD4 TCRs associated with vaccination spanned spike, dominating at 160-218 and 743-854. Spike-specific TCR breadth and depth went up after people got two AZD1222 doses. Sampling captured repertoires only after the peak T cell response.

To note about this clone: Its target is unknown.

Assay used: immunoSEQ multiplex PCR; TCRdb lists only in-frame clones, some missing. The sample shows 80,000 to 100,000 clones, 85% to 95% of them seen only once. The V end lost 1 base, the J end lost 4 bases, and 10 bases lay between the germline ends. The CDR3 extends over 15 amino acids. The V gene's germline CDR1 is KGHSH and CDR2 LQKENI. This clonotype was obtained from an adult who received the AZD1222 COVID-19 vaccine. Sequencing was performed on peripheral blood, taken 28 days after the second AZD1222 dose. The chain joins TRBV18 to TRBJ1-4; D is uncertain. The CDR3: CASSPRAVSNEKLFF. The CDR3 DNA reads TGTGCCAGCTCACCACGGGCAGTGAGTAATGAAAAACTGTTTTTT.